The sequence of this T cell receptor (beta chain) was determined in a study of T cell responses to AZD1222 COVID-19 vaccine. Whole-study results and caveats: Females made up more of the donors, who were largely white British, and clonal diversity may have come out too low. No repertoire was sampled before or during the peak T cell response, only after it. Spike-specific TCR breadth rose after two AZD1222 doses, and depth rose as well. Only a handful of AZD1222 recipients were seropositive at baseline.

Clones were read by immunoSEQ multiplex PCR, and TCRdb kept only the in-frame ones, dropping some. The data show 180,000 or so clones, about nine tenths seen once. In the case of this clone: The target antigen is unknown.

This specimen consisted of peripheral blood, obtained 28 days after the second AZD1222 dose. This clonotype originated in an adult who received the AZD1222 COVID-19 vaccine.

Written as DNA, the CDR3 is TGTGCCAGTAGTCCGCAAAGCCGGAGGGAGACCCAGTACTTC. Protein: CASSPQSRRETQYF. V and J are TRBV19 and TRBJ2-5, with D perhaps TRBD2 (5 bases). The CDR3 runs 14 residues. V lost 5 bases and J 5 bases, leaving 15 bases between the germline ends. The germline CDR1 and CDR2 sequences are LNHDA and SQIVND (reference sequence).